A selection of T cell receptor beta chains follows, all from one sample in a study of shared clonotypes between healthy human individuals. Generated by immunoSEQ multiplex PCR, the TCRdb table keeps only in-frame clones and is missing some. This table has 650,000 to 800,000 clones, over 55% appearing once. The sample comprised memory CD4+ T cells sorted from blood. The receptor set was obtained from a woman aged 25 to 39 in good health. Both conserved end residues are part of each CDR3. The size entry is marked missing in some rows and otherwise reads once, few, many or a size class.

v_call: TRBV6-1
clone_size: -
cdr3_aa: CASSERGGYTF

v_call: TRBV28
clone_size: -
cdr3_aa: CATQGGHEQYF

v_call: TRBV27
clone_size: -
cdr3_aa: CASRGSIRADNEKLFF

v_call: TRBV11-2
clone_size: -
cdr3_aa: CASSLGQGMNTEAFF

v_call: TRBV18
clone_size: few
cdr3_aa: CASSPRAQGKYGYTF

v_call: TRBV29-1
clone_size: -
cdr3_aa: CSGGWVNTEAFF

v_call: TRBV27
clone_size: -
cdr3_aa: CASSFRPSGETQYF

v_call: TRBV29-1
clone_size: -
cdr3_aa: CSAIVGASGDTQYF

v_call: TRBV7-9
clone_size: -
cdr3_aa: CASSLGGTNTQYF

v_call: TRBV5-1
clone_size: -
cdr3_aa: CASSLAGGRRTYEQYF

v_call: TRBV5-6
clone_size: -
cdr3_aa: CASSRLTSGRNLVQFF

v_call: TRBV5-1
clone_size: few
cdr3_aa: CASSLIYEQYF

v_call: TRBV27
clone_size: -
cdr3_aa: CASSLGVNYGYTF

v_call: TRBV7-8
clone_size: once
cdr3_aa: CASSSVIAKNIQYF

v_call: TRBV5-4
clone_size: -
cdr3_aa: CASSLAGLAGEYEQYF

v_call: TRBV14
clone_size: few
cdr3_aa: CASSQVGTGHGYTF

v_call: TRBV11-2
clone_size: few
cdr3_aa: CASSDRGRGTEAFF

v_call: TRBV2
clone_size: -
cdr3_aa: CASISEQGASEQYF

v_call: TRBV10-2
clone_size: -
cdr3_aa: CASRTQAPGNTIYF

v_call: TRBV12-2
clone_size: -
cdr3_aa: CASRQVAGELFF

v_call: TRBV19
clone_size: few
cdr3_aa: CASRSLAGGYNEQFF

v_call: TRBV11-2
clone_size: -
cdr3_aa: CASSARGGQPQHF

v_call: TRBV7-2
clone_size: few
cdr3_aa: CASNPQRSYNEQFF

v_call: TRBV6-5
clone_size: -
cdr3_aa: CASRTTGLDTGELFF

v_call: TRBV18
clone_size: -
cdr3_aa: CASSTNRGEKLFF

v_call: TRBV15
clone_size: -
cdr3_aa: CATSIRSGRETQYF

v_call: TRBV27
clone_size: -
cdr3_aa: CASSSGTSETQYF

v_call: TRBV28
clone_size: -
cdr3_aa: CASSLHKGGAEKLFF

v_call: TRBV6-5
clone_size: once
cdr3_aa: CASSSTLAGESDTQYF

v_call: TRBV7-2
clone_size: -
cdr3_aa: CASSLVAGGAYEQYF

v_call: TRBV13
clone_size: -
cdr3_aa: CASSRRQGPSGSTGSAYEQYF

v_call: TRBV28
clone_size: -
cdr3_aa: CASRTGARGYTF

v_call: TRBV11-2
clone_size: -
cdr3_aa: CASSSYGRSTDTQYF

v_call: TRBV5-1
clone_size: few
cdr3_aa: CASSLIQGGTNYGYTF

v_call: TRBV7-9
clone_size: few
cdr3_aa: CASSLGPDRAGAANYGYTF

v_call: TRBV18
clone_size: -
cdr3_aa: CASSPPTGALVSGNTIYF

v_call: TRBV5-1
clone_size: -
cdr3_aa: CASSSRTGSYEQYF

v_call: TRBV18
clone_size: -
cdr3_aa: CASSPPPLGTEAFF

v_call: TRBV19
clone_size: few
cdr3_aa: CASSRLAEPRGEQYF

v_call: TRBV15
clone_size: -
cdr3_aa: CATSNWVPETQYF

v_call: TRBV6-6
clone_size: -
cdr3_aa: CASSILDRGDYGYTF

v_call: TRBV29-1
clone_size: -
cdr3_aa: CSVPREYTSTDTQYF

v_call: TRBV20-1
clone_size: -
cdr3_aa: CSARGGSEQYF

v_call: TRBV16
clone_size: -
cdr3_aa: CASSQGQGGYTF

v_call: TRBV7-2
clone_size: -
cdr3_aa: CASSLSAGAGDTQYF

v_call: TRBV7-3
clone_size: -
cdr3_aa: CASSLMAGPNTEAFF

v_call: TRBV2
clone_size: -
cdr3_aa: CASRKTGQGSTDTQYF

v_call: TRBV29-1
clone_size: -
cdr3_aa: CSVGRGDYWDNEQFF

v_call: TRBV10-3
clone_size: few
cdr3_aa: CASRTSEVDTQYF

v_call: TRBV5-4
clone_size: -
cdr3_aa: CASSLGSQILNEQFF

v_call: TRBV4-1
clone_size: -
cdr3_aa: CASGVGGRINYGYTF

v_call: TRBV10-3
clone_size: few
cdr3_aa: CAISRLAGLSDTQYF

v_call: TRBV6-6
clone_size: -
cdr3_aa: CASRRGEENIQYF

v_call: TRBV6-4
clone_size: -
cdr3_aa: CASSPRLAGDQETQYF